Listed below are T cell receptor beta chains from one sample, sequenced in a study of blood T cell repertoires in COVID-19. Produced via immunoSEQ multiplex PCR; TCRdb's table is partial and in-frame only. This table holds some 240,000 clones, around 80% found once. Sequenced sample: peripheral blood. The receptors shown here come from a woman aged 65 to 85 with acute or convalescent COVID-19. Each CDR3 is given with its conserved first and last residue. Each record gives: D gene, clone size, V gene, J gene, CDR3 DNA, CDR3 protein. D genes are given only for firm matches. Clone size appears in some rows only: once, few, many, or a class for an expanded clone.

NA	NA	TRBV15	TRBJ2-5	TGTGCCACCAGCAGAACAGGGTCTGGGGAGACCCAGTACTTC	CATSRTGSGETQYF
NA	NA	TRBV27	TRBJ1-5	TGTGCCAGCAGCGACCCCGACAGTCAGCCCCAGCATTTT	CASSDPDSQPQHF
TRBD1	NA	TRBV18	TRBJ1-5	TGTGCCAGCTCACCGACAGGGCCGAATCAGCCCCAGCATTTT	CASSPTGPNQPQHF
TRBD1	once	TRBV7-9	TRBJ2-7	TGTGCCATCCACCCGGGACAGGGCGCCAACGAGCAGTACTTC	CAIHPGQGANEQYF
TRBD1	few	TRBV5-1	TRBJ1-4	TGCGCCAGCAGCTGGGACAGGTCTCCAACTAATGAAAAACTGTTTTTT	CASSWDRSPTNEKLFF
TRBD2	NA	TRBV7-9	TRBJ2-3	TGTGCCAGCTCCCCCCGGACTAGCGAGGCAGATACGCAGTATTTT	CASSPRTSEADTQYF
TRBD1	NA	TRBV25-1	TRBJ1-5	TGTGCCAGCAGGATTGGACAGGGAAGCAATCAGCCCCAGCATTTT	CASRIGQGSNQPQHF
NA	NA	TRBV7-2	TRBJ2-5	TGTGCCAGCAGCCGCGAGGCCCTCAGGGTGGAGACCCAGTACTTC	CASSREALRVETQYF
NA	NA	TRBV18	TRBJ2-5	TGTGCCAGCTCTACCTACCACGGGGATATGGAGACCCAGTACTTC	CASSTYHGDMETQYF
TRBD1	NA	TRBV29-1	TRBJ2-2	TGCAGCGTTGGAACGACAGGGACCGGGGAGCTGTTTTTT	CSVGTTGTGELFF
NA	NA	TRBV6-5	TRBJ2-2	TGTGCCAGCAGGCAGGGGAACACCGGGGAGCTGTTTTTT	CASRQGNTGELFF
NA	NA	TRBV9	TRBJ2-1	TGTGCCAGCAGCGTAGGGCAGGGTGATGAGCAGTTCTTC	CASSVGQGDEQFF
TRBD1	NA	TRBV6-5	TRBJ1-2	TGTGCCAGCAATTCCAGGACAGGGAGGGAGGATGGCTACACCTTC	CASNSRTGREDGYTF
NA	NA	TRBV6-6	TRBJ2-2	TGTGCCAGCAGCCAAACAACTTCGGGGACCGGGGAGCTGTTTTTT	CASSQTTSGTGELFF
NA	NA	TRBV30	TRBJ1-1	TGTGCCTGGAGTGTACGGCGGGACACTGAAGCTTTCTTT	CAWSVRRDTEAFF
NA	NA	TRBV4-1	TRBJ2-2	TGCGCCAGCAGCCAAGCTTCTGCGAACACCGGGGAGCTGTTTTTT	CASSQASANTGELFF
NA	NA	TRBV27	TRBJ1-1	TGTGCCAGCAGTTGGAACAGTTACGGCACTGAAGCTTTCTTT	CASSWNSYGTEAFF
TRBD2	NA	TRBV19	TRBJ2-1	TGTGCCAGTAGTATAGATCGTTCGAGCGGGGGGGCGAATGAGCAGTTCTTC	CASSIDRSSGGANEQFF
NA	NA	TRBV19	TRBJ1-1	TGTGCCAGTATGAGGGGAGGGATGAACACTGAAGCTTTCTTT	CASMRGGMNTEAFF
TRBD1	NA	TRBV25-1	TRBJ2-4	TGTGCCAGCAGTCTCTCCGGGACAGGGGGTTTCACCAAAAACATTCAGTACTTC	CASSLSGTGGFTKNIQYF
NA	NA	TRBV19	TRBJ2-6	TGTGCCAGTAGACCACCCAGCTCTGGGGCCAACGTCCTGACTTTC	CASRPPSSGANVLTF
NA	once	TRBV12-5	TRBJ1-2	TGTGCTAGTGTTCCCTCGGGCGGGGGGGCGGGCTACACCTTC	CASVPSGGGAGYTF
NA	once	TRBV9	TRBJ2-1	TGTGCCAGCAGCGGCGGGGTGTGGGACAATGAGCAGTTCTTC	CASSGGVWDNEQFF
NA	NA	TRBV2	TRBJ1-1	TGTGCCAGTCTAAGGGGGGGGCAAGTCACTGAAGCTTTCTTT	CASLRGGQVTEAFF
TRBD1	once	TRBV5-8	TRBJ1-4	TGTGCCAGCAGCACCGGGACAGGGTTTCGCACTAATGAAAAACTGTTTTTT	CASSTGTGFRTNEKLFF
TRBD1	NA	TRBV2	TRBJ1-3	TGTGCCAGCAGTGGTCAGGGGGCTGGAAACACCATATATTTT	CASSGQGAGNTIYF
NA	NA	TRBV18	TRBJ1-5	TGTGCCAGCTCACCAGACGGGGGTAATCAGCCCCAGCATTTT	CASSPDGGNQPQHF
TRBD2	few	TRBV10-1	TRBJ2-3	TGCGCCAGCAGTGACGGGGGTAGCGGGGGCCCCCGAGCCGATACGCAGTATTTT	CASSDGGSGGPRADTQYF
NA	few	TRBV5-1	TRBJ1-1	TGCGCCAGCAGCCTGACCGGGGGGATGAACACTGAAGCTTTCTTT	CASSLTGGMNTEAFF
NA	NA	TRBV30	TRBJ1-2	TGTGCCTGGAGCTACGGCAGGGGTGGCTACACCTTC	CAWSYGRGGYTF
NA	NA	TRBV14	TRBJ1-6	TGTGCCAGCAGCCGCTCGCGGGGAGGTGATTCACCCCTCCACTTT	CASSRSRGGDSPLHF
TRBD1	NA	TRBV18	TRBJ1-5	TGTGCCAGCTCACCAGGAAGGGGGCAACAGCCCCAGCATTTT	CASSPGRGQQPQHF
NA	NA	TRBV7-8	TRBJ2-7	TGTGCCAGCAGCCGCAACGAGGTCCTCTACGAGCAGTACTTC	CASSRNEVLYEQYF
NA	NA	TRBV24-1	TRBJ1-2	TGTGCCACCAGTGCGGAAGGCGGCTATGGCTACACCTTC	CATSAEGGYGYTF
TRBD2	NA	TRBV18	TRBJ2-5	TGTGCCAGCTCACCACCCGGGACTAGCGGGGGGTTCCAAGAGACCCAGTACTTC	CASSPPGTSGGFQETQYF
TRBD1	NA	TRBV19	TRBJ1-2	TGTGCCAGTAGTATCGGGGACAGCTCTAACTATGGCTACACCTTC	CASSIGDSSNYGYTF
TRBD1	once	TRBV7-2	TRBJ2-7	TGTGCCAGCAGCTTAGCGTGGACAGGGGGCTACGAGCAGTACTTC	CASSLAWTGGYEQYF
NA	NA	TRBV7-9	TRBJ2-7	TGTGCCAGCAGCTTGGAGTTCTACGAGCAGTACTTC	CASSLEFYEQYF
TRBD1	NA	TRBV9	TRBJ2-6	TGTGCCAGCAGCGTAGAGGGGGCGGGCGGGGCCAACGTCCTGACTTTC	CASSVEGAGGANVLTF
TRBD2	NA	TRBV9	TRBJ2-3	TGTGCCAGCAGCGTACTAGCGGGGGGGCTAGATACGCAGTATTTT	CASSVLAGGLDTQYF
TRBD1	NA	TRBV5-8	TRBJ1-5	TGTGCCAGCAGCTTTGCGGGACAGCTTGATCAGCCCCAGCATTTT	CASSFAGQLDQPQHF
TRBD1	NA	TRBV2	TRBJ1-2	TGTGCCAGCACCTCATACATACAGGGGAACTATGGCTACACCTTC	CASTSYIQGNYGYTF
TRBD1	once	TRBV10-1	TRBJ2-2	TGCGCCAGCAGTGGGACAGGGGGTTCGAACACCGGGGAGCTGTTTTTT	CASSGTGGSNTGELFF
TRBD2	NA	TRBV28	TRBJ2-7	TGTGCCAGCTGTAGCGGGGGGGCCGTACCCTACGAGCAGTACTTC	CASCSGGAVPYEQYF
NA	NA	TRBV7-8	TRBJ2-4	TGTGCCAGCAGCTTAGATTCGGGGTCGAACATTCAGTACTTC	CASSLDSGSNIQYF
TRBD2	NA	TRBV6-2/TRBV6-3	TRBJ2-5	TGTGCCAGCAGTTACTCGCCGCCTGCGGGGGGGCAGGAGACCCAGTACTTC	CASSYSPPAGGQETQYF
TRBD1	NA	TRBV12-5	TRBJ1-6	TGTGCTAGTGGATTCGAGACAGGGGGTAATTCACCCCTCCACTTT	CASGFETGGNSPLHF
NA	NA	TRBV5-4	TRBJ2-2	TGTGCCAGCAGCTTGGTGGGGCATAACACCGGGGAGCTGTTTTTT	CASSLVGHNTGELFF
NA	NA	TRBV11-2	TRBJ1-2	TGTGCCAGCAGCACCTCGGGAACCTCCTATGGCTACACCTTC	CASSTSGTSYGYTF
TRBD2	NA	TRBV5-6	TRBJ2-7	TGTGCCAGCAGCTTGAGCGGGGGGGCGTTCTACGAGCAGTACTTC	CASSLSGGAFYEQYF
NA	NA	TRBV30	TRBJ1-2	TGTGCCTCTAACACAAAAATCAACCGGGGGGATAAAGGCTATGGCTACACCTTC	CASNTKINRGDKGYGYTF
NA	NA	TRBV5-4	TRBJ1-2	TGTGCCAGCAGTCATCGGACCTCGGGGAACTATGGCTACACCTTC	CASSHRTSGNYGYTF
TRBD1	NA	TRBV11-3	TRBJ2-1	TGTGCCAGCAGCCCGGGGACAGGGAGCTCCTACAATGAGCAGTTCTTC	CASSPGTGSSYNEQFF
NA	NA	TRBV24-1	TRBJ2-4	TGTGCCACCAGTGACCCCCAACAGGGTGGGGTTGGCATTCAGTACTTC	CATSDPQQGGVGIQYF
NA	NA	TRBV2	TRBJ1-2	TGTGCCAGCAAAGTGCAGGGGAGCGGTGGCTACACCTTC	CASKVQGSGGYTF
NA	once	TRBV7-2	TRBJ1-1	TGTGCCAGCAGCATTCAGGGGTCCACTGAAGCTTTCTTT	CASSIQGSTEAFF
TRBD2	NA	TRBV6-5	TRBJ2-5	TGTGCCAGCAGTTACTCGACTAGCGGGACCCAAGAGACCCAGTACTTC	CASSYSTSGTQETQYF
NA	NA	TRBV6-2/TRBV6-3	TRBJ2-1	TGTGCCAGCAGTTACAGGGGCCTTTTTAATGAGCAGTTCTTC	CASSYRGLFNEQFF
TRBD1	few	TRBV6-4	TRBJ2-2	TGTGCCAGCAGCTCGGGACAGACGCCCGGGGAGCTGTTTTTT	CASSSGQTPGELFF